This TCR beta chain is from a study of metastatic and nonmetastatic thyroid tumors. Study summary: Repertoires from blood and tumor or nodule tissue of malignant and benign thyroid patients were compared.

TCRdb redid the clone calls on the PCR reads using MiXCR. This sample carries about 6,100 clones, around 33% of them seen once, and the ten largest clones take approximately 40%. No patient received treatment before thyroid surgery. The V and J ends lost 4 bases and 8 bases respectively, with 9 bases between them. The V gene's germline CDR1 is SGDLS and CDR2 YYNGEE. The CDR3 consists of 12 residues. By share, this clone counts as medium-sized. Sequencing used adjacent normal tissue. The TCR originated in a male donor with papillary thyroid cancer or a benign thyroid nodule (not recorded which). Some clones in this sample may be carry-over from other donors' samples. The rearrangement links TRBV9 to TRBJ2-2, with a weak D call TRBD2 (5 bases). CDR3 in DNA: TGTGCCAGCAGCCCCCCGGGGGGGGAGCTGTTTTTT. Translation gives CASSPPGGELFF. The entire variable domain, with the rest obtained from reference TRBV9 and TRBJ2-2, is as follows: DSGVTQTPKHLITATGQRVTLRCSPRSGDLSVYWYQQSLDQGLQFLIQYYNGEERAKGNILERFSAQQFPDLHSELNLSSLELGDSALYFCASSPPGGELFFGEGSRLTVL.